A single sample gave rise to the 23 T cell receptor beta chains below, sequenced in a study of cytomegalovirus exposure and HLA in healthy donors (dated by TCRdb to 2015 to 2018). The library was generated by the immunoSEQ multiplex PCR assay. For the multiplex PCR, a mixture combining 60 forward primers for TCR Vbeta segments and 13 reverse primers for TCR Jbeta segments was used. As stored in TCRdb, this immuneACCESS dataset retains in-frame rearrangements with V and J assigned. A fraction of the clones does not appear; measured against another copy, unresolved V genes explain less than half of the discrepancy, and the remainder lacks a known reason. The table held for this sample gives around 100,000 clones. Of the sample, 3% to 4.5% falls within the top ten clones. Sequencing was performed on PBMCs. The receptors come from a man in his thirties or forties in good health and CMV-seronegative.

V is TRBV28 and J is TRBJ1-5; D not certain. Trimming cost V 2 bases and J 4 bases, with 12 bases left between them. The germline gives CDR1 MDHEN, CDR2 SYDVKM. The CDR3 is 15 residues long. As DNA, the CDR3 is TGTGCCAGCAGTTTAAAGGTTCGAGGGAATCAGCCCCAGCATTTT. Translated: CASSLKVRGNQPQHF.

V and J are TRBV29-1 and TRBJ2-7; 7 bases are a match to TRBD2. The CDR3 consists of 13 residues. V lost 7 bases, J lost 0 bases, and 6 bases stayed unmatched. Germline V lookup: CDR1 SQVTM, CDR2 ANQGSEA. The CDR3 loop is CSAGRGSSYEQYF. The CDR3 DNA reads TGCAGCGCCGGGCGGGGGTCCTCCTACGAGCAGTACTTC.

J is TRBJ2-3 and V is TRBV6-1; 8 positions match TRBD2. CDR1 is MNHNS, CDR2 SASEGT, per germline. This CDR3 is 18 amino acids long. With 0 bases clipped from V and 3 bases from J, the junction kept 11 bases outside the gene matches. CDR3 sequence reads: CASSEALAAGALTDTQYF. CDR3 bases: TGTGCCAGCAGTGAAGCGCTGGCAGCGGGGGCGCTAACAGATACGCAGTATTTT.

The gene calls are TRBV19 and TRBJ2-7; 11 bases line up with TRBD1. Germline trimming cut 4 bases from V and 2 bases from J; bases unmatched to any gene: 7. CDR1 and CDR2 from the germline V gene are LNHDA and SQIVND (reference sequence). The CDR3 is 16 residues long. This CDR3 reads CASSRGPGQGAYEQYF. CDR3 bases: TGTGCCAGTAGTAGGGGACCGGGACAGGGGGCCTACGAGCAGTACTTC.

The chain is built from TRBV6-5 and TRBJ1-2; weak D call: TRBD1 (5 bases). Trimming removed 4 bases at V and 4 bases at J, with 16 bases between. Germline V gene data show CDR1 as MNHEY and CDR2 as SVGAGI. The CDR3 is 15 residues long. CDR3 bases: TGTGCCAGCAGTTGGCGAGGAGGGGCCCGCTATGGCTACACCTTC. It encodes CASSWRGGARYGYTF.

This chain uses TRBV11-2 with TRBJ1-2, with D maybe TRBD1 (6 bases). V was shortened by 5 bases and J by 8 bases, with 18 bases between the two germline ends. CDR1 is SGHAT and CDR2 is FQNNGV in the germline V gene. There are 14 residues in the CDR3. The CDR3, as DNA: TGTGCCAGCAGCCTCGGGGGGCGGTCGAGGGGCTACACCTTC. Its protein is CASSLGGRSRGYTF.

The V gene is TRBV7-2, the J gene TRBJ1-1, with a possible D match to TRBD1 (5 bases). Trimming shortened V by 7 bases and J by 2 bases, and 17 bases separated the two germline ends. The germline V gene encodes CDR1 SGHTA and CDR2 FQGNSA. This CDR3 has 15 amino acids. For the CDR3, the DNA is TGTGCCAGCACTGTAGGAGGGGTGGTAAACACTGAAGCTTTCTTT. It specifies CASTVGGVVNTEAFF.

V gene TRBV7-9 combines with J gene TRBJ2-5; D is uncertain. The CDR3 extends over 13 amino acids. The ends were cut back, 5 bases at V and 2 bases at J, with 9 bases in the middle. In germline, CDR1 is SEHNR, CDR2 FQNEAQ (reference sequence). The CDR3 DNA is TGTGCCAGCAGCCCTCAGAATCAAGAGACCCAGTACTTC. Protein product: CASSPQNQETQYF.

As concerns this clone: The junction departs from the called germline gene at one end, perhaps through a read error. This chain connects TRBV9 to TRBJ1-1, with 7 bases matching TRBD1. This CDR3 is 15 amino acids long. Germline V gene sequence: CDR1 SGDLS, CDR2 YYNGEE. The DNA for the CDR3 is TGTACCAGCAGCGTATCGCAGGGGGTGGGCACTGAAGCTTTCTTT. This gives the protein CTSSVSQGVGTEAFF.

The rearrangement uses TRBV29-1 and TRBJ2-3; no reliable D call. CDR3 size: 13 residues. V lost 3 bases, J lost 2 bases, and 9 bases lay in between. Germline CDR1 SQVTM, CDR2 ANQGSEA. CDR3 nucleotides: TGCAGCGTTGAGCGGCCGTCCACAGATACGCAGTATTTT. Encoded protein: CSVERPSTDTQYF.

The V call is TRBV6-1, the J call TRBJ1-1; TRBD1 matches at 10 bases. The V gene's germline CDR1 is MNHNS and CDR2 SASEGT. The CDR3 is 14 amino acids. Unmatched junction bases numbered 4, after V lost 6 bases and J lost 3 bases. The chain's CDR3 is CASSGDRGDTEAFF. For the CDR3, the DNA is TGTGCCAGCAGCGGGGACAGGGGTGACACTGAAGCTTTCTTT.

V gene TRBV13 combines with J gene TRBJ2-7, with D possibly being TRBD1 (5 bases). CDR3 length: 13 residues. Germline V gene data show CDR1 as PRHDT and CDR2 as FYEKMQ (reference sequence). The V and J ends lost 1 base and 3 bases respectively, with 7 bases between them. The CDR3: CASSLADIYEQYF. CDR3 bases: TGTGCCAGCAGCTTAGCGGACATCTACGAGCAGTACTTC.

The chain employs TRBV27 and TRBJ2-1; 11 bases line up with TRBD2. The CDR3 is 15 residues long. With V trimmed by 2 bases and J by 7 bases, 4 bases remained unmatched. Germline values: CDR1 MNHEY, CDR2 SMNVEV (reference sequence). CDR3 amino acids: CASSLLAGGPNEQFF. The CDR3, as DNA: TGTGCCAGCAGTTTACTAGCGGGGGGTCCAAATGAGCAGTTCTTC.

V and J are TRBV19 and TRBJ1-5; TRBD1 is a possible D gene (5 bases). Germline lookup yields CDR1 LNHDA and CDR2 SQIVND (reference sequence). This CDR3 contains 14 residues. Trimming took 5 bases from V and 7 from J, leaving 15 bases between them. The CDR3 here is CASSAPWGEQPQHF. For the CDR3, the DNA is TGTGCCAGTAGTGCTCCTTGGGGGGAACAGCCCCAGCATTTT. The entire variable domain, with the rest obtained from reference TRBV19 and TRBJ1-5, is as follows: DGGITQSPKYLFRKEGQNVTLSCEQNLNHDAMYWYRQDPGQGLRLIYYSQIVNDFQKGDIAEGYSVSREKKESFPLTVTSAQKNPTAFYLCASSAPWGEQPQHFGDGTRLSIL.

The CDR3 DNA is TGTGCCACCGCTCAGGGGAACAATTCACCCCTCCACTTT. The encoded protein is CATAQGNNSPLHF. The rearrangement joins TRBV6-5 to TRBJ1-6, with TRBD1 as a possible D gene (6 bases). CDR1 is MNHEY, CDR2 SVGAGI, per germline. This CDR3 has 13 residues. V lost 10 bases, J lost 7 bases, and 14 bases lay in between.

This rearrangement joins TRBV6-1 to TRBJ1-4; weak D call: TRBD1 (6 bases). CDR1 is MNHNS, CDR2 SASEGT, per germline. V was trimmed by 6 bases and J by 8 bases, leaving 16 bases between them. CDR3 size: 14 residues. CDR3 sequence: CASSGGGSQEKLFF. The CDR3 DNA sequence: TGTGCCAGCAGCGGGGGGGGCAGTCAGGAAAAACTGTTTTTT.

V usage is TRBV28 and J usage is TRBJ1-2, with 7 nucleotides matching TRBD1. The CDR3 covers 17 residues. From germline, CDR1 is MDHEN and CDR2 SYDVKM. V was clipped by 3 bases and J by 8 bases; unmatched bases: 18. Here the CDR3 reads CASSLGYQGGWLEGYTF. The CDR3 coding sequence is TGTGCCAGCAGTTTGGGATACCAAGGGGGCTGGCTAGAGGGCTACACCTTC.

The chain couples TRBV9 to TRBJ1-1, with TRBD1 identical over 8 bases. Germline V lookup: CDR1 SGDLS, CDR2 YYNGEE. CDR3 length: 13 amino acids. The V and J ends lost 3 bases and 5 bases, in that order; junction bases with no gene match: 3. In DNA form, the CDR3 reads TGTGCCAGCAGCGCAGGACAGGGTACTGAAGCTTTCTTT. Its protein product is CASSAGQGTEAFF.

The genes are TRBV11-2 and TRBJ1-6; a weak D match, TRBD1 (6 bases). Trimming left V 5 bases short and J 10 bases short, with 12 bases between. The CDR3 has 13 amino acids. Germline V gives CDR1 SGHAT, CDR2 FQNNGV. The CDR3 loop reads CASSPRGLSPLHF. The CDR3 DNA reads as TGTGCCAGCAGCCCCAGGGGCTTATCACCCCTCCACTTT.

The chain combines TRBV9 with TRBJ2-7; possible D gene TRBD1, 5 bases. V lost 0 bases and J 2 bases, leaving 12 bases between the germline ends. Germline CDR1 and CDR2: SGDLS and YYNGEE. The CDR3 runs 15 residues. Here the CDR3 reads CASSVAAQATYEQYF. The CDR3 DNA reads as TGTGCCAGCAGCGTAGCAGCACAGGCCACCTACGAGCAGTACTTC. The full variable domain, rest sourced from reference TRBV9 and TRBJ2-7, is DSGVTQTPKHLITATGQRVTLRCSPRSGDLSVYWYQQSLDQGLQFLIQYYNGEERAKGNILERFSAQQFPDLHSELNLSSLELGDSALYFCASSVAAQATYEQYFGPGTRLTVT.

The rearrangement uses TRBV19 and TRBJ2-1; 8 bases are shared with TRBD2. Germline loops: CDR1 LNHDA, CDR2 SQIVND (reference sequence). The V gene end was trimmed by 6 bases and the J gene end by 5 bases; junction bases not matched to a gene: 12. The CDR3 sequence is 16 residues long. The CDR3 DNA is TGTGCCAGTAGCACTGTAGGAGCGGGGGCGGACAATGAGCAGTTCTTC. Its translation is CASSTVGAGADNEQFF.

The V and J genes are TRBV5-1 and TRBJ2-5, with a tentative D call TRBD2 (6 bases). The CDR3 runs to 15 residues. Trimming cost V 2 bases and J 5 bases, with 16 bases left between them. In germline, CDR1 is SGHRS, CDR2 YFSETQ. CDR3 loop: CASSFFRLEGETQYF. The CDR3 nucleotides read TGCGCCAGCAGCTTTTTTCGACTAGAGGGGGAGACCCAGTACTTC.

This chain uses TRBV11-1 with TRBJ2-7; D is uncertain. Germline V gene sequence: CDR1 SGHAT, CDR2 FQDESV (reference sequence). The V and J ends lost 0 bases and 4 bases respectively, with 7 bases between them. The CDR3 loop spans 13 amino acids. The CDR3 DNA reads as TGTGCCAGCAGCTTAGCGCCCGGGTACGAGCAGTACTTC. Protein: CASSLAPGYEQYF.